The 15 T cell receptor beta chains below come from one sample, sequenced in a study of identical twins. From the 5' RACE reads, TCRdb called clonotypes with MiXCR, one entry per CDR3 protein. The sample includes 1.5 million to 2 million distinct CDR3 sequences, about 32% of them seen just once. Sequencing was done on a sample of cord blood. Receptors were obtained from a newborn girl in good health.

The table lists this clonotype with a few counts. J is TRBJ2-7 and V is TRBV4-2, with TRBD2 matching over 11 bases. CDR1 LGHNA and CDR2 YNFKEQ come from the germline V gene. This CDR3 spans 15 amino acids. J was trimmed by 2 bases and V by 2 bases; bases with no gene match: 2. DNA for the CDR3: TGTGCCAGCAGCCAAACACTAGCGGGGGCCTACGAGCAGTACTTC. Its protein is CASSQTLAGAYEQYF.

V is TRBV20-1 and J is TRBJ2-5, with D possibly matching TRBD2 (5 bases). The better agreement between TRBJ2-7 and the DNA end casts doubt on the J call. Per germline, CDR1 DFQATT and CDR2 SNEGSKA (reference sequence). The length of the CDR3 is 15 residues. CDR3 bases: TGCAGTGCTAGAGACCTTTCGGGGAAAACCTACGAGCAGTACTTC. Its protein product is CSARDLSGKTYEQYF.

The chain links TRBV20-1 to TRBJ1-5; D gene ambiguous. V lost 3 bases, J lost 4 bases, and 7 bases lay in between. Germline V gene data show CDR1 as DFQATT and CDR2 as SNEGSKA (reference sequence). The CDR3 is 12 residues long. CDR3 loop: CSASWQNQPQHF. The CDR3 DNA sequence: TGCAGTGCTAGTTGGCAGAATCAGCCCCAGCATTTT.

Remarks on this clonotype: At one end the junction does not follow the germline gene, possibly because of a read error. The genes are TRBV7-9 and TRBJ1-4, with D possibly being TRBD1 (5 bases). Germline assignment: CDR1 SEHNR and CDR2 FQNEAQ (reference sequence). The CDR3 is made up of 16 amino acids. The CDR3 reads CAGSPGRVPRNEKLFF. DNA of the CDR3: TGTGCCGGCAGCCCAGGGCGCGTTCCCCGTAATGAAAAACTGTTTTTT.

This clonotype appeared a few times. CDR3 bases: TGTGCCAGCAGCTTACGGGGGAGGGGAGAGGGAAATGAAAAACTGTTTTTT. This codes for CASSLRGRGEGNEKLFF. V and J are TRBV13 and TRBJ1-4; maybe TRBD1 (5 bases). Germline loops: CDR1 PRHDT, CDR2 FYEKMQ (reference sequence). This CDR3 has 17 amino acids. V was shortened by 2 bases and J by 5 bases, with 18 bases between the two germline ends.

This clonotype was counted at least ten times. The genes are TRBV11-2 and TRBJ2-5; D unresolved. Germline loops: CDR1 SGHAT, CDR2 FQNNGV. Trimming pared 4 bases from V and 2 bases from J, leaving 11 bases between. The CDR3 sequence is 14 residues long. The CDR3 nucleotides read TGTGCCAGCAGCTCGGGCCAGGATCAAGAGACCCAGTACTTC. Translation: CASSSGQDQETQYF.

The chain joins TRBV6-1 to TRBJ2-1, with 7 nucleotides matching TRBD2. The CDR3 length is 14 residues. Germline CDR1 MNHNS, CDR2 SASEGT. Trimming at V came to 2 bases and at J to 7 bases, leaving 5 bases not matched to a gene. In DNA form, the CDR3 reads TGTGCCAGCAGTGAAAGCGGGATCAGAAATGAGCAGTTCTTC. Translating it yields CASSESGIRNEQFF.

The gene calls are TRBV29-1 and TRBJ2-1; D possibly corresponds to TRBD2 (6 bases). Germline CDR1 SQVTM, CDR2 ANQGSEA. Trimming took off 5 bases at V and 2 bases at J, with 10 bases between the two ends. This CDR3 contains 13 residues. DNA for the CDR3: TGCAGCGTTCGGGGGACCGCCTACAATGAGCAGTTCTTC. Translating it yields CSVRGTAYNEQFF.

In its sample, this clonotype was seen a few times. The chain joins TRBV28 to TRBJ2-5, with D perhaps TRBD1 (5 bases). The CDR3 runs 15 residues. In germline, CDR1 is MDHEN, CDR2 SYDVKM. The germline V and J ends were trimmed by 2 bases and 4 bases, with 14 bases remaining between them. As DNA, the CDR3 is TGTGCCAGCAGTTTACGGCAGGGAATCATAGAGACCCAGTACTTC. It specifies CASSLRQGIIETQYF.

This rearrangement joins TRBV28 to TRBJ2-7; 10 nucleotides match TRBD1. Germline V gene sequence: CDR1 MDHEN, CDR2 SYDVKM. This CDR3 has 14 amino acids. Germline trimming cut 7 bases from V and 2 bases from J; bases unmatched to any gene: 5. Here the CDR3 DNA reads TGTGCCAGCATCGGGACAGGGGTTCCCTACGAGCAGTACTTC. Its protein is CASIGTGVPYEQYF.

The table lists this clonotype with many counts. The rearrangement links TRBV29-1 to TRBJ2-4; D gene unclear. With 4 bases removed from V and 0 bases from J, the gap between germline ends came to 7 bases. Looked up from germline, CDR1 is SQVTM and CDR2 is ANQGSEA. The CDR3 has 13 amino acids. The CDR3 reads CSVGGLAKNIQYF. For the CDR3, the DNA is TGCAGCGTTGGAGGCCTAGCCAAAAACATTCAGTACTTC.

This clonotype was recorded a few times. The chain employs TRBV12-3 or TRBV12-4 and TRBJ2-7, with D tentatively TRBD1 or TRBD2 (5 bases each). V gave up 0 bases and J gave up 6 bases, with 9 bases separating them. This CDR3 spans 13 amino acids. The CDR3 coding sequence is TGTGCCAGCAGTTTAGCGCCGAGGGGCGAGCAGTACTTC. Amino acids: CASSLAPRGEQYF.

The chain joins TRBV14 to TRBJ2-3; TRBD1 or TRBD2 may be the D gene (6 bases each). The length of the CDR3 is 16 residues. V dropped 5 bases and J dropped 8 bases, with 23 bases sitting between them. The germline V gene has CDR1 SGHDN and CDR2 FVKESK. CDR3 in DNA: TGTGCCAGCAGCTCCCCAAGGGGGGCCGTGATAGTTACGCAGTATTTT. Translating it yields CASSSPRGAVIVTQYF. Combining the CDR3 with reference TRBV14 and TRBJ2-3 gives the whole variable domain EAGVTQFPSHSVIEKGQTVTLRCDPISGHDNLYWYRRVMGKEIKFLLHFVKESKQDESGMPNNRFLAERTGGTYSTLKVQPAELEDSGVYFCASSSPRGAVIVTQYFGPGTRLTVL.

This clonotype was detected a few times. This chain links TRBV19 with TRBJ2-1, with a possible D match to TRBD1 (5 bases). Germline CDR1 reads LNHDA; CDR2 reads SQIVND (reference sequence). Trimming cost V 10 bases and J 2 bases, with 15 bases left between them. CDR3 length: 14 residues. The CDR3 coding sequence is TGTGCCACCAGAGGTGCAGGGACCTACAATGAGCAGTTCTTC. Protein sequence: CATRGAGTYNEQFF.

This clonotype was seen more than once but under ten times. The chain couples TRBV10-3 to TRBJ2-5; D possibly corresponds to TRBD2 (6 bases). Trimming left V 5 bases short and J 0 bases short, with 7 bases between. The CDR3 sequence is 13 residues long. The germline V gene has CDR1 ENHRY and CDR2 SYGVKD. CDR3 nucleotides: TGTGCCATCAGTCTAGCGAACCAAGAGACCCAGTACTTC. This gives the protein CAISLANQETQYF.